This is a list of T cell receptor beta chains from one sample in a study of a mutant IDH1 vaccine in newly diagnosed glioma. TCRdb's table, derived via immunoSEQ multiplex PCR, lists solely in-frame clones and lacks some. There are about 51,000 clones in the sample; more than 70% occur only once, and over 4.5% lies in the top ten. Their target antigens are unknown. The sequences come from PBMCs, collected from a glioma patient whose treatment included an IDH1 peptide vaccine. These receptors all stem from a man between 45 and 60 years old with glioma. CDR3s include the opening cysteine and the closing phenylalanine or tryptophan. Fields, in order: J gene, V gene, D gene, clone size, CDR3 protein, CDR3 DNA. The D gene is left open where the match is weak. Clone size is given for some rows only: seen once, a few or many times, or a class if the clone is expanded.

TRBJ1-5	TRBV5-6	.	.	CASSFGPNSNQPQHF	TGTGCCAGCAGCTTTGGACCGAACTCCAATCAGCCCCAGCATTTT
TRBJ2-1	TRBV6-1	.	.	CASSERGTRYNEQFF	TGTGCCAGCAGTGAGAGGGGGACAAGGTACAATGAGCAGTTCTTC
TRBJ2-1	TRBV4-2	TRBD1	.	CASSHPNRGHEQFF	TGTGCCAGCAGCCATCCCAACAGGGGCCATGAGCAGTTCTTC
TRBJ2-1	TRBV28	TRBD1	.	CASSLLGQGYNEQFF	TGTGCCAGCAGTTTACTGGGACAGGGATACAATGAGCAGTTCTTC
TRBJ1-1	TRBV4-3	.	.	CASSQITGAGTEAFF	TGCGCCAGCAGCCAAATTACAGGAGCGGGCACTGAAGCTTTCTTT
TRBJ2-7	TRBV6-1	TRBD1	.	CASSEAGTEYYEQYF	TGTGCCAGCAGTGAAGCGGGGACAGAGTACTACGAGCAGTACTTC
TRBJ1-2	TRBV19	.	.	CASSKGTDLNYGYTF	TGTGCCAGTAGTAAGGGTACGGACCTAAACTATGGCTACACCTTC
TRBJ1-1	TRBV13	.	few	CASSYHRVTEAFF	TGTGCCAGCAGCTACCACAGGGTTACTGAAGCTTTCTTT
TRBJ2-7	TRBV7-2	TRBD2	.	CASSRSGVNSYEQYF	TGTGCCAGCAGTCGAAGCGGGGTCAACTCCTACGAGCAGTACTTC
TRBJ1-2	TRBV5-6	.	.	CASRYQTGPYGYTF	TGTGCCAGCAGGTACCAGACAGGACCCTATGGCTACACCTTC
TRBJ1-5	TRBV4-3	.	.	CASSRDLWGNQPQHF	TGCGCCAGCAGCCGGGACCTGTGGGGCAATCAGCCCCAGCATTTT
TRBJ2-1	TRBV5-1	.	once	CASSVGTANEQFF	TGCGCCAGCAGCGTGGGGACGGCGAATGAGCAGTTCTTC
TRBJ2-3	TRBV6-1	.	few	CASSFGITQYF	TGTGCCAGCAGTTTCGGTATTACGCAGTATTTT
TRBJ2-7	TRBV5-4	.	once	CASSGSSYEQYF	TGTGCCAGCAGCGGTAGCTCCTACGAGCAGTACTTC
TRBJ2-1	TRBV4-2	TRBD2	.	CASSQSTSGSYNEQFF	TGTGCCAGCAGCCAATCCACTAGCGGGTCATACAATGAGCAGTTCTTC
TRBJ2-3	TRBV7-2	TRBD2	once	CASSLGGESTDTQYF	TGTGCCAGCAGCTTGGGGGGGGAGAGCACAGATACGCAGTATTTT
TRBJ2-5	TRBV10-3	TRBD2	once	CAIRGTSGNQETQYF	TGTGCCATCAGGGGAACTAGCGGGAACCAAGAGACCCAGTACTTC
TRBJ2-5	TRBV6-5	.	.	CASSPSGATKETQYF	TGTGCCAGCAGTCCCTCGGGGGCCACAAAAGAGACCCAGTACTTC
TRBJ2-7	TRBV5-1	TRBD1	.	CASSLPDRVDEQYF	TGCGCCAGCAGCTTGCCGGACAGGGTCGACGAGCAGTACTTC
TRBJ1-3	TRBV6-1	.	.	CASSEGAATYSGNTIYF	TGTGCCAGCAGTGAAGGGGCGGCGACCTACTCTGGAAACACCATATATTTT
TRBJ2-5	TRBV29-1	.	.	CSVRQAGETQYF	TGCAGCGTTCGACAGGCAGGGGAGACCCAGTACTTC
TRBJ1-1	TRBV6-5	.	.	CASTSTVGGTEAFF	TGTGCCAGCACCTCCACCGTGGGTGGCACTGAAGCTTTCTTT
TRBJ2-7	TRBV25-1	.	.	CASSFEGGAYEQYF	TGTGCCAGCAGTTTCGAGGGGGGTGCCTACGAGCAGTACTTC
TRBJ2-6	TRBV10-3	TRBD2	.	CAISELSGNSGANVLTF	TGTGCCATCAGTGAATTGAGCGGGAACTCTGGGGCCAACGTCCTGACTTTC
TRBJ2-7	TRBV9	.	.	CASSVSDNLYEQYF	TGTGCCAGCAGCGTCTCAGATAACCTCTACGAGCAGTACTTC
TRBJ1-6	TRBV5-1	TRBD1	.	CASSLETGVDSPLHF	TGCGCCAGCAGCTTGGAGACAGGGGTGGACTCACCCCTCCACTTT
TRBJ2-3	TRBV7-2	.	.	CASSAEAGPDTQYF	TGTGCCAGCAGCGCTGAGGCAGGTCCAGATACGCAGTATTTT
TRBJ2-3	TRBV30	.	.	CAWSVGGTDTQYF	TGTGCCTGGAGTGTAGGGGGCACAGATACGCAGTATTTT
TRBJ2-2	TRBV10-3	TRBD1	.	CAIRGTGDANTGELFF	TGTGCCATCAGAGGGACAGGAGACGCGAACACCGGGGAGCTGTTTTTT
TRBJ1-5	TRBV11-3	.	.	CASSLEAQPQHF	TGTGCCAGCAGCTTAGAGGCCCAGCCCCAGCATTTT
TRBJ1-4	TRBV5-1	TRBD1	.	CASSDGTGGSEKLFF	TGCGCCAGCAGCGACGGGACAGGGGGCAGTGAAAAACTGTTTTTT
TRBJ2-3	TRBV5-1	.	.	CASSLAGAGFSTDTQYF	TGCGCCAGCAGCTTGGCCGGGGCGGGTTTTAGCACAGATACGCAGTATTTT
TRBJ1-2	TRBV30	.	.	CAWSNVWRGVNYGYTF	TGTGCCTGGAGTAACGTATGGAGGGGGGTTAACTATGGCTACACCTTC
TRBJ2-7	TRBV11-1	.	.	CASSSNEGFSYEQYF	TGTGCCAGCAGCTCAAACGAAGGGTTCTCCTACGAGCAGTACTTC
TRBJ2-2	TRBV27	TRBD1	medium-sized	CASSWGTVGELFF	TGTGCCAGCAGTTGGGGGACAGTCGGGGAGCTGTTTTTT
TRBJ2-3	TRBV5-6	.	.	CASSWDRDTQYF	TGTGCCAGCAGCTGGGACCGGGATACGCAGTATTTT
TRBJ1-2	TRBV27	.	medium-sized	CASSSGYGYGYTF	TGTGCCAGCAGTTCAGGGTACGGCTATGGCTACACCTTC
TRBJ1-2	TRBV28	.	.	CASSLGGRYGYTF	TGTGCCAGCAGTTTAGGGGGGCGCTATGGCTACACCTTC
TRBJ1-1	TRBV7-9	.	.	CASSPTARANTEAFF	TGTGCCAGCAGCCCTACCGCGCGGGCGAACACTGAAGCTTTCTTT
TRBJ2-2	TRBV12-5	.	.	CASGLVDTNTGELFF	TGTGCTAGTGGTTTGGTGGACACAAACACCGGGGAGCTGTTTTTT
TRBJ2-2	TRBV18	.	once	CASSPPRDTGELFF	TGTGCCAGCTCACCACCGCGCGACACCGGGGAGCTGTTTTTT
TRBJ1-2	TRBV6-5	.	.	CASSYSGHGYGYTF	TGTGCCAGCAGTTATTCAGGGCATGGCTATGGCTACACCTTC
TRBJ2-1	TRBV6-5	TRBD2	medium-sized	CASAWRDAGGNEQFF	TGTGCCAGCGCCTGGAGGGACGCCGGGGGGAATGAGCAGTTCTTC
TRBJ2-7	TRBV10-3	.	.	CAIRAESYEQYF	TGTGCCATCAGGGCGGAATCCTACGAGCAGTACTTC
TRBJ2-7	TRBV20-1	TRBD1	few	CSAGRGNEQYF	TGCAGTGCAGGCAGGGGGAACGAGCAGTACTTC
TRBJ1-5	TRBV2	TRBD1	.	CASNYAGGGQPQHF	TGTGCCAGCAACTACGCAGGGGGAGGTCAGCCCCAGCATTTT
TRBJ1-1	TRBV30	.	few	CAWSPGGEWNTEAFF	TGTGCCTGGAGCCCCGGGGGGGAGTGGAACACTGAAGCTTTCTTT
TRBJ2-7	TRBV9	.	.	CASSVHDAPYEQYF	TGTGCCAGCAGCGTACATGACGCACCCTACGAGCAGTACTTC
TRBJ1-1	TRBV9	TRBD1	.	CASSVGTGTMNTEAFF	TGTGCCAGCAGCGTGGGGACAGGGACGATGAACACTGAAGCTTTCTTT
TRBJ1-5	TRBV15	.	.	CATSTGYQPQHF	TGTGCCACCAGCACAGGGTACCAGCCCCAGCATTTT
TRBJ2-3	TRBV6-4	TRBD2	many	CASSEAAGGSTDTQYF	TGTGCCAGCAGTGAGGCCGCGGGGGGTTCCACAGATACGCAGTATTTT
TRBJ2-3	TRBV18	.	.	CASSPRLGQGNTDTQYF	TGTGCCAGCTCACCACGTCTGGGACAAGGGAACACAGATACGCAGTATTTT
TRBJ1-2	TRBV19	.	.	CASGTDDGYTF	TGTGCCAGCGGGACTGACGATGGCTACACCTTC
TRBJ2-1	TRBV6-1	TRBD1	few	CASRDRGEGEQFF	TGTGCCAGCCGGGACAGGGGTGAAGGTGAGCAGTTCTTC